This T cell receptor (beta chain) was recovered during a study of blood T cell repertoires in COVID-19. Study summary: Samples of COVID-19 (acute and convalescent) were obtained from the United States, Italy and Spain. Sources were T cells, B-cell-depleted T cells, or PBMCs; the material itself was cDNA or gDNA.

Authors' data handling: Nucleated cell number was recorded as an estimate derived from reference gene primer amplification. TCRdb's table, derived via immunoSEQ multiplex PCR, lists solely in-frame clones and lacks some. That table is the source of V, J and clone size, and D and trimming were worked out from the DNA. The repertoire has about 400,000 clones, about 89% of them found once; the top ten carry approximately 1.2%. This CDR3 region has 14 residues. In germline, CDR1 is SGHRS, CDR2 YFSETQ. Trimming cost V 4 bases and J 4 bases; bases outside gene matches: 4. Sequenced input: peripheral blood. The sequence was collected from a middle-aged man with acute or convalescent COVID-19. This chain joins TRBV5-1 and TRBJ2-7; 11 nucleotides align to TRBD2. In DNA, the CDR3 is TGCGCCAGCAGCAAGGGACTAGCGGTGTACGAGCAGTACTTC. It is translated as CASSKGLAVYEQYF.